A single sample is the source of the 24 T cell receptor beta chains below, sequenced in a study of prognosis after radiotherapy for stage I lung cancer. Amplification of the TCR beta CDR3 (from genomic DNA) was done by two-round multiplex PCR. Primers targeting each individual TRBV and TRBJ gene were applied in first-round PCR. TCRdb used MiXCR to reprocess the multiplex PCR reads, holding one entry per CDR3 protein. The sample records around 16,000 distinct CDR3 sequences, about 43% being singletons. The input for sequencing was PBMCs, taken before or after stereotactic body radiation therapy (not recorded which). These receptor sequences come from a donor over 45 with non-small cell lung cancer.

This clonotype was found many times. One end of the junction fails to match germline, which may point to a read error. Here the CDR3 DNA reads TGCAGCGTCGAAGGCATTATGACAGGCAAAGGAGGCACAGATACGCAGTATTTT. Encoded protein: CSVEGIMTGKGGTDTQYF. J is TRBJ2-3 and V is TRBV29-1; D possibly corresponds to TRBD1 (6 bases). Germline assignment: CDR1 SQVTM and CDR2 ANQGSEA. This CDR3 spans 18 amino acids.

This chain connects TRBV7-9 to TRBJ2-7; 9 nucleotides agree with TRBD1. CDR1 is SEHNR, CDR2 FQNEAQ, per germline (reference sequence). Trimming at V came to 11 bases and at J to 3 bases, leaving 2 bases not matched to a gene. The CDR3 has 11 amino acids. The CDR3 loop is CAGDRVYEQYF. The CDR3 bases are TGTGCCGGGGACAGGGTCTACGAGCAGTACTTC.

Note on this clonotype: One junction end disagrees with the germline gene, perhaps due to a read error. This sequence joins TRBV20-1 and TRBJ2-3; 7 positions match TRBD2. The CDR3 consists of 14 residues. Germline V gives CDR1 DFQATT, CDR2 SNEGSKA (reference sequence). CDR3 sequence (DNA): TGCAGTGCTAGAGGAGCTAGCGGCACGGATACGCAGTATTTT. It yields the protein CSARGASGTDTQYF.

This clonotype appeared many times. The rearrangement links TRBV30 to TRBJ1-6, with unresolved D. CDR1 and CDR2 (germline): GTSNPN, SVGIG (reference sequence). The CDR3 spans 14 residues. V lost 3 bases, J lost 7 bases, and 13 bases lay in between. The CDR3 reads CAWRSGFMNSPLHF. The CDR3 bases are TGTGCCTGGAGATCGGGATTTATGAATTCACCCCTCCACTTT. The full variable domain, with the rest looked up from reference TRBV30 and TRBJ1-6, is SQTIHQWPATLVQPVGSPLSLECTVEGTSNPNLYWYRQAAGRGLQLLFYSVGIGQISSEVPQNLSASRPQDRQFILSSKKLLLSDSGFYLCAWRSGFMNSPLHFGNGTRLTVT.

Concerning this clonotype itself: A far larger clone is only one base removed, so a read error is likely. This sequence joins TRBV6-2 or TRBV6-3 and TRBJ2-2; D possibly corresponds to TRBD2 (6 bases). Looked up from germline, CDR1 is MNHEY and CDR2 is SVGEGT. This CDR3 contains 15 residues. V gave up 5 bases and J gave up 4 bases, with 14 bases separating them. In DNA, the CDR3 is TGTGCCAGCAGTGAATCGGCGGGGCTCACCGGGGAGCTGTTTTTT. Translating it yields CASSESAGLTGELFF.

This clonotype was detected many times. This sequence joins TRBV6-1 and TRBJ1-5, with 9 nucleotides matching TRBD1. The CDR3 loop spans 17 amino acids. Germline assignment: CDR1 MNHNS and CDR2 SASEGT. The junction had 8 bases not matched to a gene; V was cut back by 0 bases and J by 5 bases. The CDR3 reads CASSEAGWGQGHQPQHF. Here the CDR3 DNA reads TGTGCCAGCAGTGAAGCGGGGTGGGGACAGGGTCATCAGCCCCAGCATTTT.

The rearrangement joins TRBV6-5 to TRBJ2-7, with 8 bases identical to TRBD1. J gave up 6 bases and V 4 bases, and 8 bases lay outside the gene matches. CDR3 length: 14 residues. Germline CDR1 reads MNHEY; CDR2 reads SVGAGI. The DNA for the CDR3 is TGTGCCAGCAGTTTCAGACAGGGGTCGGTCGAGCAGTACTTC. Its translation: CASSFRQGSVEQYF.

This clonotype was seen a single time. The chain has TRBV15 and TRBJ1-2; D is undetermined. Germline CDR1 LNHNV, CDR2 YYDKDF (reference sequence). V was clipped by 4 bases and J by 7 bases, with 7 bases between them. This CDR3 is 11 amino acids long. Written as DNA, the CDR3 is TGTGCCACCAGCAAAGAGGGTGGCTACACCTTC. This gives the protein CATSKEGGYTF.

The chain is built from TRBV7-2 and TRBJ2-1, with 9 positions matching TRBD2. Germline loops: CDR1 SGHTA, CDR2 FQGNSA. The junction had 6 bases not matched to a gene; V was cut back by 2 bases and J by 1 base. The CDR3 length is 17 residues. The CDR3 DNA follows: TGTGCCAGCAGCTTAACGGCGGGGGGGGCGTCCTACAATGAGCAGTTCTTC. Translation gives CASSLTAGGASYNEQFF.

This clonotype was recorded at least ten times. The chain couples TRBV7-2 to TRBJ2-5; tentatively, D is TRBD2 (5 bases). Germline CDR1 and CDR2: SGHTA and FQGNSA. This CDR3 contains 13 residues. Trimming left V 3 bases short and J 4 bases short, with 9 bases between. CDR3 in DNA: TGTGCCAGCAGCTTCGGACTCCGAGAGACCCAGTACTTC. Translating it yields CASSFGLRETQYF. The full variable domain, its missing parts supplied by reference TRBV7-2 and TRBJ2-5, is GAGVSQSPSNKVTEKGKDVELRCDPISGHTALYWYRQSLGQGLEFLIYFQGNSAPDKSGLPSDRFSAERTGGSVSTLTIQRTQQEDSAVYLCASSFGLRETQYFGPGTRLLVL.

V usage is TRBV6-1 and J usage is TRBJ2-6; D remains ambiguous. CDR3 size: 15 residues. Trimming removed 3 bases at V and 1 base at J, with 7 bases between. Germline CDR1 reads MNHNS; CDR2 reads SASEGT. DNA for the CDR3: TGTGCCAGCAGTGAGCAGATATCTGGGGCCAACGTCCTGACTTTC. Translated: CASSEQISGANVLTF.

The CDR3 nucleotides read TGTGCCAGCATACCACCGGACAGGGTGGGTGAGCAGTACTTC. Its protein is CASIPPDRVGEQYF. The chain carries TRBV28 and TRBJ2-7; TRBD1 matches 8 bases. The junction had 12 bases not matched to a gene; V was cut back by 7 bases and J by 7 bases. CDR1 is MDHEN and CDR2 is SYDVKM in the germline V gene. This CDR3 has 14 amino acids.

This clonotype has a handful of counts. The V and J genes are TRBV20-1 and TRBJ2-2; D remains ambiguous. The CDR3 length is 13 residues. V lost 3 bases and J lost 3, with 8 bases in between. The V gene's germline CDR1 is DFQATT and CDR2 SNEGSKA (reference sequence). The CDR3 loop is CSASPSDTGELFF. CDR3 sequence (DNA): TGCAGTGCTAGTCCCTCCGACACCGGGGAGCTGTTTTTT.

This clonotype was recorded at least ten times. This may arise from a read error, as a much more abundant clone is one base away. In DNA, the CDR3 is TGTGCCAGCAGTTACGGGGAGTCCTCCTACGAGCAGTACTTC. As protein: CASSYGESSYEQYF. The V and J genes are TRBV6-5 and TRBJ2-7, with D tentatively TRBD2 (5 bases). There are 14 residues in the CDR3. The V gene lost 2 bases and the J gene lost 0 bases, with 8 bases spanning the gap. Germline loops: CDR1 MNHEY, CDR2 SVGAGI.

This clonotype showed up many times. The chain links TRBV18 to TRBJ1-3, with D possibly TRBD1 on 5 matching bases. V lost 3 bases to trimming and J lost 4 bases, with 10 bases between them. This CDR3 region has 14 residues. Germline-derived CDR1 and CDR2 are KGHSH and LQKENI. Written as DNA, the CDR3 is TGTGCCAGCTCACCTACAGGAAGGGGAAACACCATATATTTT. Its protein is CASSPTGRGNTIYF. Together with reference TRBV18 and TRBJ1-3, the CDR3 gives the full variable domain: NAGVMQNPRHLVRRRGQEARLRCSPMKGHSHVYWYRQLPEEGLKFMVYLQKENIIDESGMPKERFSAEFPKEGPSILRIQQVVRGDSAAYFCASSPTGRGNTIYFGEGSWLTVV.

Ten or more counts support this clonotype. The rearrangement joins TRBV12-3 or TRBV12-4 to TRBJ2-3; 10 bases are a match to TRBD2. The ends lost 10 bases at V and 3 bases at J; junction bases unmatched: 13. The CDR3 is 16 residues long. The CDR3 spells CATTAGGNSGTDTQYF. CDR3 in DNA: TGTGCCACCACAGCGGGGGGGAATTCGGGGACAGATACGCAGTATTTT.

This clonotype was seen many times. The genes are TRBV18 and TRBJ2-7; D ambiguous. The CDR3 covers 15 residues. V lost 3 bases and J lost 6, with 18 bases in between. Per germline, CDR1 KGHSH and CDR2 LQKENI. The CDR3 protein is CASSPITDRTGEQYF. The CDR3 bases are TGTGCCAGCTCACCCATTACGGATCGGACGGGCGAGCAGTACTTC.

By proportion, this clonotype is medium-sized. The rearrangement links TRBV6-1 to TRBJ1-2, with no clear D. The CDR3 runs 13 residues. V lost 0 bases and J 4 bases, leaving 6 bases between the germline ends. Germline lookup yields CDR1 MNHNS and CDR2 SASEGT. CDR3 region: CASSEALLYGYTF. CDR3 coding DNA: TGTGCCAGCAGTGAAGCGCTTCTCTATGGCTACACCTTC.

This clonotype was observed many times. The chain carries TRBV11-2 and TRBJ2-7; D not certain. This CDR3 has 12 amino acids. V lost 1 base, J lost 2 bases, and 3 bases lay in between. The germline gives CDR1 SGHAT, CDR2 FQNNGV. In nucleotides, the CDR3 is TGTGCCAGCAGCTTAGGGACCTACGAGCAGTACTTC. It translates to CASSLGTYEQYF.

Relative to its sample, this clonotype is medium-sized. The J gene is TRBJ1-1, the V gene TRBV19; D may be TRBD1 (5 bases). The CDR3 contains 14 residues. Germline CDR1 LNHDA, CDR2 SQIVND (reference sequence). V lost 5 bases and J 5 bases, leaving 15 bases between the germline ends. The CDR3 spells CASSFSGGYTEAFF. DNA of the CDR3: TGTGCCAGTAGTTTCTCGGGGGGTTATACTGAAGCTTTCTTT.

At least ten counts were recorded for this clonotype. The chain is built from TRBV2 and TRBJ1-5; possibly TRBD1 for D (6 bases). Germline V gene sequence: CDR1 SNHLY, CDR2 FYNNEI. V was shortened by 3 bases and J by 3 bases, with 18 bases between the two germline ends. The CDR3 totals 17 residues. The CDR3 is CASSDGGRTDLNQPQHF. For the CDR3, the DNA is TGTGCCAGCAGTGATGGGGGCCGGACAGATCTCAATCAGCCCCAGCATTTT.

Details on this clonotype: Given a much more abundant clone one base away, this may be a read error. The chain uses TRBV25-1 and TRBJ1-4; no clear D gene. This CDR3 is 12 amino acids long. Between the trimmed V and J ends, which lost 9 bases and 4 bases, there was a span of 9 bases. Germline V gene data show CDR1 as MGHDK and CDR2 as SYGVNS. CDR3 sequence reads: CASRSYNEKLFF. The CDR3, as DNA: TGTGCCAGTCGGTCGTATAATGAAAAACTGTTTTTT.

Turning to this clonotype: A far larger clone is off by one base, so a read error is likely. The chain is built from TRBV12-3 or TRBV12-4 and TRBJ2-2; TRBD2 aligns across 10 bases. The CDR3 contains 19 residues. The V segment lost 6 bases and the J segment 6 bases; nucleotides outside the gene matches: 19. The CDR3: CASSVDPGSGRAESGELFF. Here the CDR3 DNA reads TGTGCCAGCAGCGTAGACCCGGGGAGCGGGAGGGCCGAGTCCGGGGAGCTGTTTTTT.

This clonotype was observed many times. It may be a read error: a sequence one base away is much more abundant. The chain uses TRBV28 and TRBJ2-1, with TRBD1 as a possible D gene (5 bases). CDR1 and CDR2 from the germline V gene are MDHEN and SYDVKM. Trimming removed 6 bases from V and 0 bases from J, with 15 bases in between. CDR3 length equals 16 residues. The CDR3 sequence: CASRVQVACSYNEQFF. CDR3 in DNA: TGTGCCAGCAGGGTACAGGTAGCATGCTCCTACAATGAGCAGTTCTTC.